The 24 T cell receptor beta chains listed next were all sequenced from one sample in a study of OX40 agonist ivuxolimab in advanced cancers. The protocol used for the library was the immunoSEQ multiplex PCR assay. TCRdb provides this immuneACCESS table in a form limited to in-frame rearrangements. Some clones are lacking; in checked studies, under half of them reflect an unresolved V gene, and why the rest are absent is not known. The sample yields tens of thousands of clones; 75% to 85% were counted once. The ten largest clones add up to approximately 22% of the sample. This material consisted of CD4+ or CD8+ T cells sorted from blood, taken in a trial of the OX40 agonist ivuxolimab. These receptors were obtained from an adult with an advanced solid tumor such as melanoma, head and neck, liver or kidney cancer.

J is TRBJ1-4 and V is TRBV18; TRBD1 matches 8 bases. The CDR3 loop spans 15 amino acids. The J segment lost 7 bases and the V segment lost 2 bases, leaving 6 bases of the junction unmatched. From germline, CDR1 is KGHSH and CDR2 LQKENI. The CDR3 loop is CASSPMDRAGEKLFF. CDR3 nucleotides: TGTGCCAGCTCACCAATGGACAGGGCCGGTGAAAAACTGTTTTTT.

The chain joins TRBV11-3 to TRBJ2-3; D uncertain. Trimming left V 1 base short and J 6 bases short, with 5 bases between. CDR3 length: 12 residues. Germline V gene sequence: CDR1 SGHNT, CDR2 YENEEA. The CDR3 here is CASSLGGDTQYF. DNA of the CDR3: TGTGCCAGCAGCTTAGGTGGGGATACGCAGTATTTT.

The chain recombines TRBV19 with TRBJ1-5, with TRBD1 matching over 10 bases. The CDR3 spans 14 residues. Germline V gene sequence: CDR1 LNHDA, CDR2 SQIVND (reference sequence). The V segment lost 3 bases and the J segment 7 bases; nucleotides outside the gene matches: 3. DNA for the CDR3: TGTGCCAGTAGTATGACAGGGGGCTTGCAGCCCCAGCATTTT. Amino acid sequence: CASSMTGGLQPQHF.

This CDR3 is CASSDYNEQFF. In DNA form, the CDR3 reads TGTGCCAGCAGCGACTACAATGAGCAGTTCTTC. The J gene is TRBJ2-1, the V gene TRBV7-2; D is unclear. The ends were cut back, 5 bases at V and 3 bases at J, with 2 bases in the middle. This CDR3 has 11 residues. Per germline, CDR1 SGHTA and CDR2 FQGNSA. The whole variable domain, filled in from reference TRBV7-2 and TRBJ2-1, reads GAGVSQSPSNKVTEKGKDVELRCDPISGHTALYWYRQSLGQGLEFLIYFQGNSAPDKSGLPSDRFSAERTGGSVSTLTIQRTQQEDSAVYLCASSDYNEQFFGPGTRLTVL.

This CDR3 reads CASSPGLYQPQHF. In nucleotides, the CDR3 is TGCGCCAGCAGTCCGGGGTTATATCAGCCCCAGCATTTT. The genes are TRBV4-1 and TRBJ1-5; D gene ambiguous. Trimming cost V 6 bases and J 5 bases, with 11 bases left between them. There are 13 residues in the CDR3. CDR1 and CDR2 (germline): MGHRA, YSYEKL.

The chain couples TRBV11-2 to TRBJ1-2; TRBD1 matches 7 bases. With V trimmed by 5 bases and J by 3 bases, 3 bases remained unmatched. Looked up from germline, CDR1 is SGHAT and CDR2 is FQNNGV. The CDR3 runs 13 residues. CDR3 residues: CASSQGTDYGYTF. The CDR3 nucleotides read TGTGCCAGCAGCCAGGGGACAGACTATGGCTACACCTTC.

The chain employs TRBV6-5 and TRBJ2-1; D may be TRBD2 (6 bases). The CDR3 length is 16 residues. The V gene lost 0 bases and the J gene lost 8 bases, with 17 bases spanning the gap. Germline CDR1 and CDR2: MNHEY and SVGAGI. This chain's CDR3 is CASSYSAAGPYDEQFF. CDR3 DNA: TGTGCCAGCAGTTACTCAGCGGCGGGGCCGTACGATGAGCAGTTCTTC.

The rearrangement links TRBV7-8 to TRBJ2-2; D might be TRBD2 (6 bases). V lost 4 bases to trimming and J lost 4 bases, with 13 bases between them. The CDR3 loop spans 15 amino acids. CDR1 SGHVS and CDR2 FQNEAQ come from the germline V gene. The CDR3 region is CASSSLSGPTGELFF. CDR3 DNA: TGTGCCAGCAGCTCCCTTAGCGGACCCACCGGGGAGCTGTTTTTT.

V usage is TRBV27 and J usage is TRBJ2-1; tentatively, D is TRBD2 (6 bases). The CDR3 length is 15 residues. Trimming cost V 4 bases and J 7 bases, with 17 bases left between them. Germline V gene lookup returns CDR1 MNHEY and CDR2 SMNVEV (reference sequence). CDR3 in amino acids: CASSSYSGDPNEQFF. CDR3 nucleotide sequence: TGTGCCAGCAGTTCCTATTCGGGGGACCCAAATGAGCAGTTCTTC.

The J gene is TRBJ2-3, the V gene TRBV27, with D perhaps TRBD1 (5 bases). Looked up from germline, CDR1 is MNHEY and CDR2 is SMNVEV (reference sequence). The CDR3 covers 16 residues. Trimming shortened V by 4 bases and J by 6 bases, and 20 bases separated the two germline ends. The CDR3 DNA follows: TGTGCCAGCAGTTCACCAGGGTCCGGGTTGATTGATACGCAGTATTTT. Its protein is CASSSPGSGLIDTQYF.

The chain joins TRBV30 to TRBJ1-1, with unresolved D. Germline V gene data show CDR1 as GTSNPN and CDR2 as SVGIG (reference sequence). V was clipped by 7 bases and J by 1 base, with 13 bases between them. This CDR3 region has 13 residues. CDR3 residues: CASSPPPNTEAFF. DNA for the CDR3: TGTGCCTCGTCCCCGCCCCCGAACACTGAAGCTTTCTTT.

The V call is TRBV4-2, the J call TRBJ2-1, with D maybe TRBD1 (5 bases). This CDR3 comprises 15 residues. Germline CDR1 reads LGHNA; CDR2 reads YNFKEQ. V shed 0 bases and J shed 3 bases, with 9 bases lying between them. Here the CDR3 DNA reads TGTGCCAGCAGCCAAGATGGGGCTAGCTACAATGAGCAGTTCTTC. It translates to CASSQDGASYNEQFF.

The chain has TRBV5-4 and TRBJ2-1; TRBD2 aligns across 7 bases. This CDR3 has 12 residues. Per the germline V gene, CDR1 is SGHNT and CDR2 is YYREEE (reference sequence). Trimming took 4 bases from V and 7 from J; bases not matched to a gene: 2. CDR3 sequence: CASSLLANEQFF. CDR3 bases: TGTGCCAGCAGCCTACTAGCGAATGAGCAGTTCTTC. Full variable domain (rest looked up from reference TRBV5-4 and TRBJ2-1): ETGVTQSPTHLIKTRGQQVTLRCSSQSGHNTVSWYQQALGQGPQFIFQYYREEENGRGNFPPRFSGLQFPNYSSELNVNALELDDSALYLCASSLLANEQFFGPGTRLTVL.

The chain couples TRBV27 to TRBJ2-1; TRBD2 agrees at 7 bases. V was clipped by 0 bases and J by 5 bases; unmatched bases: 7. Germline CDR1 reads MNHEY; CDR2 reads SMNVEV (reference sequence). This CDR3 is 16 amino acids long. CDR3 residues: CASSLSAGVRHNEQFF. The DNA for the CDR3 is TGTGCCAGCAGTTTATCGGCGGGAGTTCGGCACAATGAGCAGTTCTTC.

The V and J genes are TRBV9 and TRBJ2-7, with TRBD1 matching over 9 bases. V lost 0 bases and J lost 4; bases outside the gene matches: 8. CDR1 SGDLS and CDR2 YYNGEE come from the germline V gene. The CDR3 sequence is 16 residues long. CDR3 nucleotides: TGTGCCAGCAGCGTAGGACGGACAGGGGTACGGTACGAGCAGTACTTC. Translation gives CASSVGRTGVRYEQYF.

The rearrangement uses TRBV5-1 and TRBJ2-7, with a tentative D call TRBD1 (5 bases). The CDR3 covers 15 residues. V was pared by 5 bases and J by 6 bases, with 21 bases between. The germline CDR1 and CDR2 sequences are SGHRS and YFSETQ. The CDR3 reads CASSWGNLSPGEQYF. DNA for the CDR3: TGCGCCAGCAGTTGGGGCAATCTATCCCCCGGCGAGCAGTACTTC.

The chain links TRBV7-6 to TRBJ1-4, with a tentative D call TRBD1 (6 bases). The CDR3 length is 15 residues. Germline V lookup: CDR1 SGHVS, CDR2 FNYEAQ. V gave up 4 bases and J gave up 8 bases, with 17 bases separating them. CDR3 DNA sequence: TGTGCCAGCAGCTCTTCTACAGGGTTCTGGGAAAAACTGTTTTTT. Its translation is CASSSSTGFWEKLFF. The full variable domain, with the rest looked up from reference TRBV7-6 and TRBJ1-4, is GAGVSQSPRYKVTKRGQDVALRCDPISGHVSLYWYRQALGQGPEFLTYFNYEAQQDKSGLPNDRFSAERPEGSISTLTIQRTEQRDSAMYRCASSSSTGFWEKLFFGSGTQLSVL.

The V and J genes are TRBV28 and TRBJ2-5; 10 bases are a match to TRBD2. V gave up 1 base and J gave up 2 bases; unmatched junction bases: 7. This CDR3 is 17 amino acids long. CDR1 is MDHEN, CDR2 SYDVKM, per germline. In nucleotides, the CDR3 is TGTGCCAGCAGTTTATTTTGGACTAGCGGAAATCAAGAGACCCAGTACTTC. Translating it yields CASSLFWTSGNQETQYF.

The chain uses TRBV18 and TRBJ2-7; TRBD1 aligns across 8 bases. The V and J ends lost 3 bases and 5 bases, in that order; junction bases with no gene match: 9. The CDR3 contains 15 residues. The germline V gene encodes CDR1 KGHSH and CDR2 LQKENI. The CDR3 sequence is CASSPRGQGIDEQYF. Written as DNA, the CDR3 is TGTGCCAGCTCACCGCGTGGACAGGGTATCGACGAGCAGTACTTC. Complete variable domain (other parts from reference TRBV18 and TRBJ2-7): NAGVMQNPRHLVRRRGQEARLRCSPMKGHSHVYWYRQLPEEGLKFMVYLQKENIIDESGMPKERFSAEFPKEGPSILRIQQVVRGDSAAYFCASSPRGQGIDEQYFGPGTRLTVT.

Of note for this clone: The same CDR3 can be traced to other DNA sequences in this sample. The rearrangement joins TRBV7-9 to TRBJ2-1; D call uncertain. Germline V gives CDR1 SEHNR, CDR2 FQNEAQ (reference sequence). Trimming removed 2 bases at V and 1 base at J, with 3 bases between. The CDR3 has 13 residues. The CDR3: CASSLSSYNEQFF. CDR3 coding DNA: TGTGCCAGCAGCTTAAGTTCCTACAATGAGCAGTTCTTC.

A remark on this clone: The junction differs from germline at one of its ends, possibly a read error. The rearrangement uses TRBV7-7 and TRBJ2-5; D gene uncertain. The CDR3 loop spans 16 amino acids. CDR1 and CDR2 (germline): SSHAT, FNYEAQ (reference sequence). CDR3 region: CASSLEGPAGIQTQYF. The CDR3 DNA sequence: TGTGCTAGCAGCTTAGAAGGACCAGCTGGGATACAGACCCAGTACTTC.

V gene TRBV5-1 combines with J gene TRBJ2-7, with D unclear. V dropped 0 bases and J dropped 5 bases, with 6 bases sitting between them. This CDR3 contains 12 residues. CDR1 is SGHRS and CDR2 is YFSETQ in the germline V gene. The CDR3 nucleotides are TGCGCCAGCAGCTTGGTTCAGAACGAGCAGTACTTC. Residues: CASSLVQNEQYF.

This chain uses TRBV6-1 with TRBJ1-1; D possibly corresponds to TRBD1 (6 bases). CDR1 and CDR2 (germline): MNHNS, SASEGT. The CDR3 sequence is 14 residues long. Deletions cut 7 bases from V and 5 bases from J, with 17 bases between. In DNA, the CDR3 is TGTGCCAGCACACGATCCAGGGGTATGACTGAAGCTTTCTTT. Amino acid sequence: CASTRSRGMTEAFF.

CDR3 bases: TGTGCCAGTAGTATAGAGGGGGGAGAGGCAGATACGCAGTATTTT. It yields the protein CASSIEGGEADTQYF. This rearrangement joins TRBV19 to TRBJ2-3, with a weak D call TRBD2 (6 bases). This CDR3 has 15 amino acids. Germline V gives CDR1 LNHDA, CDR2 SQIVND (reference sequence). Trimming shortened V by 0 bases and J by 4 bases, and 11 bases separated the two germline ends.